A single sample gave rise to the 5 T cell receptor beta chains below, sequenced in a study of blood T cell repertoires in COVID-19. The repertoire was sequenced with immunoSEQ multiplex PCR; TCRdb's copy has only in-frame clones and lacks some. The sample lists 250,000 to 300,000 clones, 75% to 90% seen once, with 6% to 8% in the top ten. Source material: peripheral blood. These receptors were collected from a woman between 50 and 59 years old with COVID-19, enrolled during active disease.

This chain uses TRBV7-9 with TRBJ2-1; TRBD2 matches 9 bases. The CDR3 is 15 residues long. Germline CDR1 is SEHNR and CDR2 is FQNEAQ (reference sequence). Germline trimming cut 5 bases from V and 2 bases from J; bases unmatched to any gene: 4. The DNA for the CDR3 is TGTGCCAGCAGCCGTAGCGGGAGTGCCTACAATGAGCAGTTCTTC. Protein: CASSRSGSAYNEQFF.

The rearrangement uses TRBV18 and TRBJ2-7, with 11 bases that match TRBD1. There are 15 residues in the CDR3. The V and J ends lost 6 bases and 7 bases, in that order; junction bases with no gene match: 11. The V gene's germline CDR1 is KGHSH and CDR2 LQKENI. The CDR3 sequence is CASSQAGTGGREQYF. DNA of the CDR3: TGTGCCAGCTCGCAGGCCGGGACAGGGGGTCGAGAGCAGTACTTC.

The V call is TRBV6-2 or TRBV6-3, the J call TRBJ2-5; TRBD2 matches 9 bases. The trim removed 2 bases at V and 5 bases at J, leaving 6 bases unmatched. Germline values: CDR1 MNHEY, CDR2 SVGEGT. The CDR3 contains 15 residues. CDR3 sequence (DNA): TGTGCCAGCAGTTACAGAGCGGGAGGTTTTGAGACCCAGTACTTC. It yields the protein CASSYRAGGFETQYF.

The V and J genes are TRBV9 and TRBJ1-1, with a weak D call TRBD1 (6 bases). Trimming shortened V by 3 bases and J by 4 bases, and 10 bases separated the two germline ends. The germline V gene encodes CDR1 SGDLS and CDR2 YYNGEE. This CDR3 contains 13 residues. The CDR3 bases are TGTGCCAGCAGCGGTCAGGGGACCACTGAAGCTTTCTTT. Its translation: CASSGQGTTEAFF. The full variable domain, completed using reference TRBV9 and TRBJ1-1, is DSGVTQTPKHLITATGQRVTLRCSPRSGDLSVYWYQQSLDQGLQFLIQYYNGEERAKGNILERFSAQQFPDLHSELNLSSLELGDSALYFCASSGQGTTEAFFGQGTRLTVV.

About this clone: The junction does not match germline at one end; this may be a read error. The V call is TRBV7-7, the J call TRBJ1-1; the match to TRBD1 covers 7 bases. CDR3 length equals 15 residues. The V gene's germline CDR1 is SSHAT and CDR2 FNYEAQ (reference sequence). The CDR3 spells CASSPLTGKSSEAFF. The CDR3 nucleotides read TGTGCTAGCAGCCCGTTGACAGGGAAAAGCTCTGAAGCTTTCTTT.